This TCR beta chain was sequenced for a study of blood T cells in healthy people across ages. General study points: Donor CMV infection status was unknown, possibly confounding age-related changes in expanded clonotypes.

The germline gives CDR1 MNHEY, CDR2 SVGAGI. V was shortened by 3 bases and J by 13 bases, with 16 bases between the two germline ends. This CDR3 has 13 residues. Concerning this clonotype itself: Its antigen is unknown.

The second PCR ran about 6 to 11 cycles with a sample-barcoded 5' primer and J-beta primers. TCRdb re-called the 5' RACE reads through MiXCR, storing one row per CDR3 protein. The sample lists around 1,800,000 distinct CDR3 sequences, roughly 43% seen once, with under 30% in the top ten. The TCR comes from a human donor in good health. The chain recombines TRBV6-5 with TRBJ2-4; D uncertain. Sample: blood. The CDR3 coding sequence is TGTGCCAGCAGTTATTTAGAGTCCAATGAGCAGTACTTC. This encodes CASSYLESNEQYF.